This T cell receptor (beta chain) emerged from a study of shared clonotypes between healthy human individuals. Notes on the study in general: The sole specimen, blood, was sampled, and tissue repertoires likely differ. Clonotypes shared by all four sorted-subset donors had higher generation probabilities than non-shared clonotypes. Enrolling few donors narrowed the genetic and exposure-history diversity that was represented.

Losses at the gene ends were 8 bases for V and 2 bases for J; bases not matched to a gene: 5. Germline values: CDR1 MDHEN, CDR2 SYDVKM. The CDR3 is 14 residues long. This clone was counted a few times. Its antigen is not identified. CD45RO-negative, CCR7-positively selected cells formed the naive CD8 fraction, excluding terminally differentiated effector memory CD45RA+ cells. Produced via immunoSEQ multiplex PCR; TCRdb's table is partial and in-frame only. This table has hundreds of thousands of clones, about 91% appearing once. The TCR sequence derives from a man aged 25 to 40 in good health. The chain combines TRBV28 with TRBJ2-3, with TRBD1 matching over 9 bases. The sample consisted of naive CD8+ T cells sorted from blood. The CDR3 sequence is CASGRDRVTDTQYF. Written as DNA, the CDR3 is TGTGCCAGCGGCCGGGACAGGGTCACAGATACGCAGTATTTT.